This T cell receptor beta chain was retrieved from a study of T cells in Graves' hyperthyroidism and ophthalmopathy. Broader study findings: From stable hyperthyroidism, ophthalmopathy was separated by a 13 V-J model. Onset of ophthalmopathy came a median 6.5 months after the model predicted it.

RNA transcripts provided the source from which TCR beta CDR3 regions were amplified. When the TCR CDR3 underwent first-round RT-PCR, the HTBI primer set was used. TCRdb reprocessed the multiplex PCR reads with MiXCR, giving one entry per CDR3 protein. Of about 700,000 distinct CDR3 sequences in the sample, 40% to 55% were seen once. CDR3 length: 15 residues. Germline CDR1 and CDR2: SNHLY and FYNNEI. V lost 6 bases, J lost 3 bases, and 15 bases lay in between. This clonotype was seen a few times. Its antigen is unknown. A patient was excluded if there was uncontrolled infection, other autoimmune disease, pregnancy or lactation.

The chain carries TRBV2 and TRBJ1-5, with D unclear. Sample: peripheral blood or thyroid tissue (not recorded which). This TCR derives from an adult man with Graves' disease, either hyperthyroidism or ophthalmopathy (not recorded which). DNA of the CDR3: TGTGCCAGCAGACCGGCGGTTGGCAACAATCAGCCCCAGCATTTT. Its protein is CASRPAVGNNQPQHF. The entire variable domain, with the rest obtained from reference TRBV2 and TRBJ1-5, is as follows: EPEVTQTPSHQVTQMGQEVILRCVPISNHLYFYWYRQILGQKVEFLVSFYNNEISEKSEIFDDQFSVERPDGSNFTLKIRSTKLEDSAMYFCASRPAVGNNQPQHFGDGTRLSIL.